Sequencing of this T cell receptor (beta chain) was carried out in a study of PD-L1 blockade in urothelial cancer. Time point: peripheral blood 6 weeks after treatment start. Per germline, CDR1 MNHEY and CDR2 SVGAGI. The CDR3 contains 12 residues. V dropped 6 bases and J dropped 8 bases, with 13 bases sitting between them. Sequenced by immunoSEQ multiplex PCR; TCRdb stores in-frame clones only, minus some. The sample carries over 100,000 clones, approximately 90% recorded once. This clone appeared once. The chain joins TRBV6-5 to TRBJ1-2, with D possibly matching TRBD1 (5 bases). The clonotype was recovered from a man aged 55 to 70 with urothelial cancer. The sequencing here drew on PBMCs, taken around atezolizumab (anti-PD-L1) treatment. Here the CDR3 reads CASRAGLGGYTF. The CDR3 nucleotides are TGTGCCAGCAGGGCGGGGCTGGGCGGCTACACCTTC.